These T cell receptor beta chains were read from a single sample in a study of cytomegalovirus exposure and HLA in healthy donors. TCRdb's copy holds only in-frame clones and misses some; the assay was immunoSEQ multiplex PCR. The sample yields about 130,000 clones, 77% seen once. Sequencing was carried out using PBMCs. These receptors were collected from a male donor in good health and CMV-seropositive. Both conserved end residues are part of each CDR3. The order of the fields is D gene, J gene, V gene, clone size, CDR3 protein, CDR3 DNA. A D gene is named only where the DNA matches it firmly. Some rows mark clone size as missing; the rest say once, few, many or name a class of expanded clone.

d_call: NA
j_call: TRBJ2-1
v_call: TRBV28
clone_size: NA
cdr3_aa: CASSKGDTDNEQFF
cdr3_nt: TGTGCCAGCAGTAAAGGGGATACTGACAATGAGCAGTTCTTC

d_call: NA
j_call: TRBJ1-2
v_call: TRBV7-2
clone_size: NA
cdr3_aa: CASQSWGGVRYGYTF
cdr3_nt: TGTGCCAGCCAATCCTGGGGGGGGGTAAGGTATGGCTACACCTTC

d_call: TRBD1
j_call: TRBJ2-1
v_call: TRBV27
clone_size: NA
cdr3_aa: CASSRDRAGSEQFF
cdr3_nt: TGTGCCAGCAGCCGGGACAGGGCAGGGAGTGAGCAGTTCTTC

d_call: NA
j_call: TRBJ2-2
v_call: TRBV9
clone_size: once
cdr3_aa: CASSVGHSNTGELFF
cdr3_nt: TGTGCCAGCAGCGTTGGGCACTCGAACACCGGGGAGCTGTTTTTT

d_call: NA
j_call: TRBJ2-1
v_call: TRBV6-1
clone_size: NA
cdr3_aa: CASSEAPGGLVDEQFF
cdr3_nt: TGTGCCAGCAGTGAAGCCCCAGGGGGACTAGTCGATGAGCAGTTCTTC

d_call: NA
j_call: TRBJ1-5
v_call: TRBV19
clone_size: NA
cdr3_aa: CASRGRLNQPQHF
cdr3_nt: TGTGCCAGTAGAGGCAGGCTGAATCAGCCCCAGCATTTT

d_call: NA
j_call: TRBJ1-4
v_call: TRBV19
clone_size: NA
cdr3_aa: CASSMAASAGREKLFF
cdr3_nt: TGTGCCAGTAGTATGGCGGCGTCAGCGGGGAGAGAAAAACTGTTTTTT

d_call: TRBD2
j_call: TRBJ2-7
v_call: TRBV7-2
clone_size: once
cdr3_aa: CASSSLAGENEQYF
cdr3_nt: TGTGCCAGCAGCTCCCTAGCGGGAGAAAACGAGCAGTACTTC

d_call: TRBD1
j_call: TRBJ2-2
v_call: TRBV5-1
clone_size: NA
cdr3_aa: CASSLLTGGHTGELFF
cdr3_nt: TGCGCCAGCAGCTTGTTGACAGGGGGCCACACCGGGGAGCTGTTTTTT

d_call: TRBD2
j_call: TRBJ2-5
v_call: TRBV5-1
clone_size: once
cdr3_aa: CASSLVLAGGQETQYF
cdr3_nt: TGCGCCAGCAGCTTGGTTCTAGCGGGGGGACAAGAGACCCAGTACTTC

d_call: NA
j_call: TRBJ2-7
v_call: TRBV11-2
clone_size: few
cdr3_aa: CASSGGTGGGQYF
cdr3_nt: TGTGCCAGCAGCGGAGGGACCGGAGGTGGGCAGTACTTC

d_call: NA
j_call: TRBJ2-3
v_call: TRBV5-4
clone_size: NA
cdr3_aa: CASSLDRLGVGTDTQYF
cdr3_nt: TGTGCCAGCAGCTTGGATCGGTTAGGGGTCGGCACAGATACGCAGTATTTT

d_call: TRBD2
j_call: TRBJ2-1
v_call: TRBV19
clone_size: NA
cdr3_aa: CASSPPSGRSSSYNEQFF
cdr3_nt: TGTGCCAGTAGTCCCCCTAGCGGGAGGTCGAGCTCCTACAATGAGCAGTTCTTC

d_call: TRBD2
j_call: TRBJ2-7
v_call: TRBV6-6
clone_size: NA
cdr3_aa: CASSYSRTSGSYEQYF
cdr3_nt: TGTGCCAGCAGTTACTCAAGGACTAGCGGGAGCTACGAGCAGTACTTC